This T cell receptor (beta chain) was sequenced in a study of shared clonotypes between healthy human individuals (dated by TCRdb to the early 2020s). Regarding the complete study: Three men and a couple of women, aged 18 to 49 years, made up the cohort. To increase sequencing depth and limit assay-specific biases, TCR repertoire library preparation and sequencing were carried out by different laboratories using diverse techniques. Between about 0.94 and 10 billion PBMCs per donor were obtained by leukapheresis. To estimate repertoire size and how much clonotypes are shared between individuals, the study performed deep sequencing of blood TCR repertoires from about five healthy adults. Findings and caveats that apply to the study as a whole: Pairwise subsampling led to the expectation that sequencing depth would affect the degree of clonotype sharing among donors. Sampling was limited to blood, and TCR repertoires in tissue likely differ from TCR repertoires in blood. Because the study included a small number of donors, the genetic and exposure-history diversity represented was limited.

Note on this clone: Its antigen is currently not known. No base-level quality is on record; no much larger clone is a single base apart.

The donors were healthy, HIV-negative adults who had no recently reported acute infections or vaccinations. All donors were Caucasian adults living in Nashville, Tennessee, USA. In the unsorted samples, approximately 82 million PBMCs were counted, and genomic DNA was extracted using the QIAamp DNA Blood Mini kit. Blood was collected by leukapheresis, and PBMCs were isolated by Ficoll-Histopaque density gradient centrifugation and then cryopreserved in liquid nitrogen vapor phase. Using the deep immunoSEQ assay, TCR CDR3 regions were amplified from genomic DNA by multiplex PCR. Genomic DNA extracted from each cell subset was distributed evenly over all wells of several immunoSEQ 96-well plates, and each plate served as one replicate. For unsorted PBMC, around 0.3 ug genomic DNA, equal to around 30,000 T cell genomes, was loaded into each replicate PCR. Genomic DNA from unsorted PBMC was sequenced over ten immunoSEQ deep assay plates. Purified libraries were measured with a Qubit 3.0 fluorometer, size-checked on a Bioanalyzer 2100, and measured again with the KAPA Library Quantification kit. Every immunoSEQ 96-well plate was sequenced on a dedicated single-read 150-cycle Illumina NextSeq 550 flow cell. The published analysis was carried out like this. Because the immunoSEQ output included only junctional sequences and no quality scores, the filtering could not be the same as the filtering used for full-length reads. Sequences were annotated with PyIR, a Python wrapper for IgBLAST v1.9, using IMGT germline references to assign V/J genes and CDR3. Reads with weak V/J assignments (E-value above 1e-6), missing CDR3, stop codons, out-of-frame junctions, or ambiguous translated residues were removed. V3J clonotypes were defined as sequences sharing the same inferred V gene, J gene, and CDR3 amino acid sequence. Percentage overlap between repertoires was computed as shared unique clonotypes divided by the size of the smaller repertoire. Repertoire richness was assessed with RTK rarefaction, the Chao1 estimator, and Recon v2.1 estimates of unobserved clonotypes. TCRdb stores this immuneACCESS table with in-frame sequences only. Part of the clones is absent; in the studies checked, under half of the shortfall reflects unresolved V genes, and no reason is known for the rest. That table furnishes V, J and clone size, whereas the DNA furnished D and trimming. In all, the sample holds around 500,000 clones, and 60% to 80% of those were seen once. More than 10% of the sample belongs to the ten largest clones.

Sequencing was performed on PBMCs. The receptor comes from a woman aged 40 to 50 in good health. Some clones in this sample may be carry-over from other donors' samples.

DNA sequence: TGCGCCAGCAGCTTGGCCGTTAGCACAGATACGCAGTATTTT. It is translated as CASSLAVSTDTQYF. The chain uses TRBV5-1 and TRBJ2-3; the D segment cannot be called with confidence. CDR1 and CDR2 were assigned from the germline V gene as SGHRS and YFSETQ. V is pared back by 0 bases and J by 0 bases, with 5 bases lying between the germline termini. The CDR3 measures 14 amino acids from cysteine to phenylalanine. Kept here is only the CDR3 DNA, which spans 42 bases and is read in frame from base 1. Joined to the reference TRBV5-1 and TRBJ2-3 proteins, this CDR3 gives the full variable domain: KAGVTQTPRYLIKTRGQQVTLSCSPISGHRSVSWYQQTPGQGLQFLFEYFSETQRNKGNFPGRFSGRQFSNSRSEMNVSTLELGDSALYLCASSLAVSTDTQYFGPGTRLTVL.